The 11 T cell receptor beta chains presented below share a single source sample, sequenced in a study of cytomegalovirus exposure and HLA in healthy donors. The method was immunoSEQ multiplex PCR; TCRdb's version includes in-frame clones alone and lacks a portion of them. Among more than 45,000 clones listed, roughly 89% were seen once. Sequencing input: PBMCs. All receptors come from a woman aged 18-29 years in good health and CMV-seronegative.

This chain joins TRBV5-4 and TRBJ2-7; 14 bases agree with TRBD2. Germline CDR1 and CDR2: SGHNT and YYREEE (reference sequence). The CDR3 totals 17 residues. With 0 bases clipped from V and 1 base from J, the junction kept 3 bases outside the gene matches. The CDR3 DNA reads as TGTGCCAGCAGCTTGGGACTAGCGGGAGGGCCATCCTACGAGCAGTACTTC. It translates to CASSLGLAGGPSYEQYF. Combining the CDR3 with reference TRBV5-4 and TRBJ2-7 gives the whole variable domain ETGVTQSPTHLIKTRGQQVTLRCSSQSGHNTVSWYQQALGQGPQFIFQYYREEENGRGNFPPRFSGLQFPNYSSELNVNALELDDSALYLCASSLGLAGGPSYEQYFGPGTRLTVT.

This chain uses TRBV25-1 with TRBJ2-2; tentative D call: TRBD1 (6 bases). The length of the CDR3 is 17 residues. Germline-derived CDR1 and CDR2 are MGHDK and SYGVNS. V gave up 3 bases and J gave up 0 bases, with 14 bases separating them. The CDR3 nucleotides read TGTGCCAGCAGTGATCCCCGGGACATATCGAACACCGGGGAGCTGTTTTTT. The encoded protein is CASSDPRDISNTGELFF.

V and J are TRBV10-3 and TRBJ1-2, with D maybe TRBD1 (6 bases). The CDR3 length is 15 residues. The germline V gene has CDR1 ENHRY and CDR2 SYGVKD. V was shortened by 4 bases and J by 0 bases, with 12 bases between the two germline ends. The CDR3 DNA follows: TGTGCCATCAGTGCCGGGACACCCTCTAACTATGGCTACACCTTC. Amino acid sequence: CAISAGTPSNYGYTF.

The chain is built from TRBV18 and TRBJ2-2, with D perhaps matching TRBD1 (6 bases). V lost 5 bases to trimming and J lost 6 bases, with 10 bases between them. The CDR3 consists of 13 residues. Germline V gene lookup returns CDR1 KGHSH and CDR2 LQKENI. The CDR3 region has the DNA TGTGCCAGCTCAGTTGGACAGTCCGGGGAGCTGTTTTTT. Its translation is CASSVGQSGELFF.

This rearrangement joins TRBV4-1 to TRBJ1-2; tentatively, D is TRBD1 (6 bases). The V gene lost 1 base and the J gene lost 6 bases, with 12 bases spanning the gap. The length of the CDR3 is 14 residues. Germline loops: CDR1 MGHRA, CDR2 YSYEKL. CDR3 amino acids: CASSQVTAGDGYTF. The DNA for the CDR3 is TGCGCCAGCAGCCAAGTTACGGCAGGGGATGGCTACACCTTC.

The rearrangement uses TRBV12-5 and TRBJ2-5, with 7 bases matching TRBD1. Trimming at V came to 5 bases and at J to 7 bases, leaving 10 bases not matched to a gene. Germline V lookup: CDR1 LGHNT, CDR2 FRNRAP. This CDR3 is 14 amino acids long. The CDR3 sequence: CASGPRQGGGTQYF. Written as DNA, the CDR3 is TGTGCTAGTGGTCCCCGACAGGGTGGGGGGACCCAGTACTTC.

The chain recombines TRBV9 with TRBJ2-7; weak D call: TRBD2 (5 bases). V was pared by 0 bases and J by 2 bases, with 9 bases between. The germline V gene has CDR1 SGDLS and CDR2 YYNGEE. This CDR3 has 14 residues. The CDR3: CASSVGGFAYEQYF. CDR3 nucleotide sequence: TGTGCCAGCAGCGTAGGAGGGTTTGCCTACGAGCAGTACTTC.

CDR3 in DNA: TGTGCCATCAGTGGGTCGGGACAGGTGGAAGAGACCCAGTACTTC. Translation gives CAISGSGQVEETQYF. The chain combines TRBV10-3 with TRBJ2-5, with 8 bases aligning to TRBD1. CDR3 length equals 15 residues. The V and J ends lost 4 bases and 3 bases, in that order; junction bases with no gene match: 7. Germline V gene lookup returns CDR1 ENHRY and CDR2 SYGVKD.

This chain links TRBV25-1 with TRBJ1-2, with D perhaps matching TRBD1 (5 bases). Germline V CDR1 and CDR2: MGHDK, SYGVNS. Trimming took 3 bases from V and 5 from J, leaving 7 bases between them. The CDR3 length is 12 residues. Here the CDR3 reads CASSDPGYGYTF. The CDR3 DNA follows: TGTGCCAGCAGTGACCCAGGGTATGGCTACACCTTC.

This chain links TRBV2 with TRBJ1-1, with D perhaps matching TRBD1 (6 bases). Trimming stripped 5 bases from V and 1 base from J, with 11 bases between. Germline CDR1 is SNHLY and CDR2 is FYNNEI. This CDR3 has 14 amino acids. CDR3 loop: CASSNRAGNTEAFF. CDR3 sequence (DNA): TGTGCCAGCAGTAACAGGGCAGGGAACACTGAAGCTTTCTTT.

The chain recombines TRBV18 with TRBJ1-2, with D perhaps TRBD1 (6 bases). Trimming shortened V by 0 bases and J by 4 bases, and 9 bases separated the two germline ends. In germline, CDR1 is KGHSH, CDR2 LQKENI. This CDR3 spans 14 amino acids. The DNA for the CDR3 is TGTGCCAGCTCACCACCTTCGGACAGCTATGGCTACACCTTC. It encodes CASSPPSDSYGYTF.